Listed below are T cell receptor beta chains from one sample, sequenced in a study of blood T cell repertoires in COVID-19. Only in-frame clones appear in the TCRdb table, and some are missing; sequencing was by immunoSEQ multiplex PCR. The table includes approximately 230,000 clones, about nine tenths detected once. The sample taken for sequencing was PBMCs or T cells enriched from blood (not recorded which). The receptors stem from a man aged 18-30 years who had recovered from COVID-19. The CDR3 runs from the conserved cysteine through the conserved F or W. Each record gives: CDR3 length, clone size, D gene, J gene, V gene, CDR3 DNA, CDR3 protein. A D gene is named only where the DNA matches it firmly. Some rows have no size entry. The others give once, few or many, or a class for an expanded clone.

>14|-|TRBD1|TRBJ2-1|TRBV5-1
TGCGCCAGCAGCTGGACAGGGACCGACAATGAGCAGTTCTTC
CASSWTGTDNEQFF
>16|-|TRBD2|TRBJ2-3|TRBV5-4
TGTGCCAGCAGCTGGGGGACTAGCGTCACCACAGATACGCAGTATTTT
CASSWGTSVTTDTQYF
>14|-|TRBD1|TRBJ1-1|TRBV6-5
TGTGCCAGCAGACCGACAGGGCACACCACTGAAGCTTTCTTT
CASRPTGHTTEAFF
>13|-|-|TRBJ2-7|TRBV19
TGTGCCAGTAGTGTCGACAGTTTTTACGAGCAGTACTTC
CASSVDSFYEQYF
>17|-|-|TRBJ1-5|TRBV7-9
TGTGCCAGCAGCTTGTGGGGGCACACCAATAGCAATCAGCCCCAGCATTTT
CASSLWGHTNSNQPQHF
>12|-|-|TRBJ2-7|TRBV3-1/TRBV3-2
TGTGCCAGCAGCCAATCGGAGTACGAGCAGTACTTC
CASSQSEYEQYF
>14|-|TRBD1|TRBJ1-4|TRBV13
TGTGCCAGCAGTGCGGCAGGGGGTTATGAAAAACTGTTTTTT
CASSAAGGYEKLFF
>15|once|-|TRBJ2-5|TRBV5-1
TGCGCCAGCAGCTTGGCAGCAGGTTCCACAGAGACCCAGTACTTC
CASSLAAGSTETQYF
>12|-|TRBD1|TRBJ2-1|TRBV12-3/TRBV12-4
TGTGCCAGCAGGCCACCGACAGGGTTTGAGTTCTTC
CASRPPTGFEFF
>19|-|TRBD1|TRBJ2-1|TRBV27
TGTGCCAGCAGTTTTCGGGACAGGGGCCCTCCATACAACTACAATGAGCAGTTCTTC
CASSFRDRGPPYNYNEQFF
>14|-|-|TRBJ1-5|TRBV2
TGTGCCAGCACCTCTTTCGGGGGCAATCAGCCCCAGCATTTT
CASTSFGGNQPQHF
>16|-|TRBD1|TRBJ1-1|TRBV7-9
TGTGCCAGCAGCTACCAGACGGACAGGGGAGCGGGTGAAGCTTTCTTT
CASSYQTDRGAGEAFF
>19|-|TRBD2|TRBJ2-2|TRBV6-7
TGTGCCAGCAGTTCCCGACTAGCGGGAGGGCCTAGGGACACCGGGGAGCTGTTTTTT
CASSSRLAGGPRDTGELFF